These 11 T cell receptor beta chains originate from one sample sequenced in a study of human T cells and chemical hapten exposure. Noted time point: patch test 1, 2 weeks after DPC sensitization. Treatment given: therapeutic diphenylcyclopropenone sensitization with weekly scalp DPC. TCRdb ran MiXCR on the RACE reads and lists one entry per CDR3 protein. The sample comprises 79,000 or so distinct CDR3 sequences, approximately 10% of which are singletons, and about 1.4% rests with the top ten. Sample: whole blood, taken in connection with sensitization to the hapten diphenylcyclopropenone (DPC). The receptors originated from a woman between 50 and 59 years old with alopecia areata. Some clones in this sample may be carry-over from other donors' samples.

The chain joins TRBV12-3 or TRBV12-4 to TRBJ1-2; 7 positions match TRBD1. This CDR3 has 13 residues. V lost 8 bases and J lost 6; bases outside the gene matches: 9. The DNA of the CDR3 is TGTGCCAGCCGTCCGACAGGGACTAATGGCTACACCTTC. Translation gives CASRPTGTNGYTF.

This rearrangement joins TRBV10-1 to TRBJ1-1; 7 bases are a match to TRBD1. V shed 3 bases and J 8 bases; nucleotides not matched to a gene: 6. There are 13 residues in the CDR3. Per germline, CDR1 WNHNN and CDR2 SYGVQD (reference sequence). The CDR3 DNA sequence: TGCGCCAGCAGTGAACAGGGGAAGCGAGAAGCTTTCTTT. This gives the protein CASSEQGKREAFF.

This clonotype was recorded a few times. This chain uses TRBV10-3 with TRBJ2-7; the D gene is possibly TRBD1 (5 bases). Trimming removed 6 bases from V and 1 base from J, with 10 bases in between. Germline V gives CDR1 ENHRY, CDR2 SYGVKD. The CDR3 sequence is 13 residues long. The DNA of the CDR3 is TGTGCCATCAGCCCGACAGAATCCTACGAGCAGTACTTC. This sequence encodes CAISPTESYEQYF.

This clonotype showed up just a few times. The V call is TRBV6-5, the J call TRBJ2-5, with 7 bases aligning to TRBD2. The germline V gene has CDR1 MNHEY and CDR2 SVGAGI. The junction had 8 bases not matched to a gene; V was cut back by 2 bases and J by 5 bases. The CDR3 is 15 residues long. The CDR3 here is CASSYLRGSGETQYF. For the CDR3, the DNA is TGTGCCAGCAGTTACCTTCGCGGGAGTGGCGAGACCCAGTACTTC.

This clonotype appeared a few times. The V and J genes are TRBV12-3 or TRBV12-4 and TRBJ2-7; 10 bases line up with TRBD2. The ends lost 3 bases at V and 4 bases at J; junction bases unmatched: 9. The CDR3 has 16 amino acids. The DNA for the CDR3 is TGTGCCAGCAGTTTCGCGAGCGGGAGGGCGAGATACGAGCAGTACTTC. Protein sequence: CASSFASGRARYEQYF.

This sequence joins TRBV4-3 and TRBJ2-3; D is unresolved. Germline V gives CDR1 LGHNA, CDR2 YSLEER. The CDR3 contains 13 residues. Trimming took 2 bases from V and 4 from J, leaving 7 bases between them. Written as DNA, the CDR3 is TGCGCCAGCAGCCAAAACTCCGCAGATACGCAGTATTTT. Protein product: CASSQNSADTQYF.

The J gene is TRBJ2-3, the V gene TRBV29-1; possible D gene TRBD1, 6 bases. V was pared by 6 bases and J by 0 bases, with 10 bases between. Germline values: CDR1 SQVTM, CDR2 ANQGSEA. The CDR3 covers 13 residues. The CDR3 coding sequence is TGCAGCGTGGAAACAGGGAGCACAGATACGCAGTATTTT. This encodes CSVETGSTDTQYF.

This clonotype was seen at least ten times. The chain is built from TRBV9 and TRBJ1-5, with a weak D call TRBD1 (5 bases). The germline CDR1 and CDR2 sequences are SGDLS and YYNGEE. Trimming stripped 4 bases from V and 6 bases from J, with 14 bases between. The CDR3 runs to 14 residues. Here the CDR3 reads CASSPRDGGQPQHF. As DNA, the CDR3 is TGTGCCAGCAGCCCCCGGGACGGTGGTCAGCCCCAGCATTTT.

J is TRBJ2-2 and V is TRBV11-2; TRBD2 agrees at 14 bases. V lost 5 bases, J lost 5 bases, and 7 bases stayed unmatched. CDR3 length: 17 residues. CDR1 is SGHAT and CDR2 is FQNNGV in the germline V gene. The CDR3 is CASSLGTSGSRTGELFF. CDR3 bases: TGTGCCAGCAGCCTAGGGACTAGCGGGAGCCGAACCGGGGAGCTGTTTTTT.

Ten or more counts support this clonotype. The J gene is TRBJ2-3, the V gene TRBV11-2; 8 bases agree with TRBD2. The CDR3 has 16 amino acids. V shed 2 bases, J shed 2 bases, and the junction held 6 bases outside the gene matches. Germline V gives CDR1 SGHAT, CDR2 FQNNGV. This CDR3 is CASSLFLAGTTDTQYF. The CDR3 DNA follows: TGTGCCAGCAGCTTATTCCTAGCGGGTACCACAGATACGCAGTATTTT.

This clonotype was seen at least ten times. The J gene is TRBJ1-6, the V gene TRBV12-3 or TRBV12-4, with TRBD1 matching 7 bases. This CDR3 is built from 14 residues. Trimming cost V 7 bases and J 7 bases; bases outside gene matches: 7. The CDR3, as DNA: TGTGCCAGCACCAGGGACAGCCAAAATTCACCCCTCCACTTT. This encodes CASTRDSQNSPLHF.